This T cell receptor beta chain is from a study of technical replicates of blood from a few donors. The V end was cut by 6 bases, the J end by 8 bases, with 22 bases between. Germline CDR1 and CDR2: MRHNA and SNTAGT. The length of the CDR3 is 15 residues. This clone was detected only once. Clones were read by immunoSEQ multiplex PCR, and TCRdb kept only the in-frame ones, dropping some. This sample has about 70,000 clones, with 95% to 97% found just once. Sequencing was done on a sample of T cells isolated from PBMCs. The sequence derives from a human donor in good health. The chain has TRBV6-4 and TRBJ1-2, with D unresolved. The CDR3 DNA sequence: TGTGCCAGCAGAGGGAGCCCTTTACTTCCCGGCGGCTACACCTTC. It specifies CASRGSPLLPGGYTF.